What follows describes a single T cell receptor (beta chain). The sample comes from a study of shared clonotypes between healthy human individuals. Germline V gene sequence: CDR1 MNHEY, CDR2 SMNVEV (reference sequence). This CDR3 comprises 15 residues. Trimming removed 3 bases at V and 6 bases at J, with 15 bases between. Naive CD8 isolation took CD45RO-negative cells positively selected for CCR7 and excluded terminally differentiated effector memory CD45RA+ cells. Method: immunoSEQ multiplex PCR; TCRdb's copy keeps in-frame clones and lacks some. The sample includes approximately 2,000,000 clones, about 94% of them seen just once.

The chain has TRBV27 and TRBJ2-1, with a tentative D call TRBD1 (6 bases). This clonotype was sampled from a man younger than 35 in good health. Some clones in this sample may be carry-over from other donors' samples. The specimen was naive CD8+ T cells from PBMCs. CDR3 DNA: TGTGCCAGCAGTTTTTACGCAGGGGCGCGCAATGAGCAGTTCTTC. It yields the protein CASSFYAGARNEQFF.